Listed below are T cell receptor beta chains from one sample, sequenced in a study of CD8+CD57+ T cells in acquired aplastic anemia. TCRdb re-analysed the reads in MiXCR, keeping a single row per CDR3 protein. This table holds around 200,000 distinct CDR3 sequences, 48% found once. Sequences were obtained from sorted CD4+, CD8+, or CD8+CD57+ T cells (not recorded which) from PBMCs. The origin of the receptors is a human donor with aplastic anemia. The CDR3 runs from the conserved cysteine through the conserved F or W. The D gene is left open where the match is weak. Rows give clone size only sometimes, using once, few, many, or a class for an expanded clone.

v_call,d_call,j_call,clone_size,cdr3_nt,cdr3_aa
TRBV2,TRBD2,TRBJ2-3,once,TGTGCCAGCAGGAGGAGCGGGGGTGTGAATACGCAGTATTTT,CASRRSGGVNTQYF
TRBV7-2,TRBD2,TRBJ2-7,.,TGTGCCAGCAGCGGGACTAGTTTCACCGAGCAGTACTTC,CASSGTSFTEQYF
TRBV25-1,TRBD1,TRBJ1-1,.,TGTGCCAACTCGGACAGGCGAGGGAACACTGAAGCTTTCTTT,CANSDRRGNTEAFF
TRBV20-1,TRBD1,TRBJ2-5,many,TGCAGTGCTAGAGATCTAGCAGGGGGTTGGGAGGAGACCCAGTACTTC,CSARDLAGGWEETQYF
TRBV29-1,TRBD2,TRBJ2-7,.,TGCAGCGTTGAAAAGGCTAGCGGGGGATCATACGAGCAGTACTTC,CSVEKASGGSYEQYF
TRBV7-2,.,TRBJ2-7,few,TGTGCCAGCAGCTTAGCGTGGAGTTACGAGCAGTACTTC,CASSLAWSYEQYF
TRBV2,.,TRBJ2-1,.,TGTGCCAGCGCGGCTAGCTCCTACAATGAGCAGTTCTTC,CASAASSYNEQFF
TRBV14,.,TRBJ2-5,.,TGTGCCAGCAGCCAAGGAGGGACAACCCAAGAGACCCAGTACTTC,CASSQGGTTQETQYF
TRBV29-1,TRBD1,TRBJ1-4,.,TGCAGCGTTGCTGATAAGGGACAGCTGAATGAAAAACTGTTTTTT,CSVADKGQLNEKLFF
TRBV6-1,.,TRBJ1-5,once,TGTGCCAGCACCCAAGGGGGGAACAGAAATCAGCCCCAGCATTTT,CASTQGGNRNQPQHF
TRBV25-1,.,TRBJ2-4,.,TGTGCCAGCAGTGATTCGGGGCATCTAGCCAGAAACATTCAGTACTTC,CASSDSGHLARNIQYF
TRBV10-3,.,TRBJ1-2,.,TGTGCCATCAGTCCCCCCTCTGGGGCCTATGGCTACACCTTC,CAISPPSGAYGYTF
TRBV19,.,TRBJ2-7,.,TGTGCCAGTAGTATGACAGGATCCTACGAGCAGTACTTC,CASSMTGSYEQYF
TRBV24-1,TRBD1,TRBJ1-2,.,TGTGCCACCAGCCCCGGGACAGGGCAGCGCTACACCTTC,CATSPGTGQRYTF
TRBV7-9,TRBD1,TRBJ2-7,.,TGTGCCAGCAACACCGCCGGGACAGAAACCTACGAGCAGTACTTC,CASNTAGTETYEQYF
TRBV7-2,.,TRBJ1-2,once,TGCAGCGCCGGACCGAGTAACTATGGCTACACCTTC,CSAGPSNYGYTF
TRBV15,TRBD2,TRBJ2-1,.,TGTGCCACCTGCAGTGCTCTAATTAGCGGGGGGGCCCACAATGAGCAGTTCTTC,CATCSALISGGAHNEQFF
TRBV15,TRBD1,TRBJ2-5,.,TGTGCCACCAGCGGGGACAGGACGGAGACCCAGTACTTC,CATSGDRTETQYF
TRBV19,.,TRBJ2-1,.,TGTGCCAGTAGTATAGCAGGCGGGGTCAATGAGCAGTTCTTC,CASSIAGGVNEQFF
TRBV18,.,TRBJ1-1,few,TGTGCCAGCTCACCGGGGCAGGGGAACGAAGCTTTCTTT,CASSPGQGNEAFF
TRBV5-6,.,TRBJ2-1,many,TGTGCCAGCAGCTATCTCACCTCCTACAATGAGCAGTTCTTC,CASSYLTSYNEQFF
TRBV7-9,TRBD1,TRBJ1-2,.,TGTGCCAGCAGCCTAGCGGGAAGGGGGCGAGAGCCTGGCTACACCTTC,CASSLAGRGREPGYTF
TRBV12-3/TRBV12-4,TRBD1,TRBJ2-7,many,TGTGCCAGCAGTTTAAGGGGGCGGACCTCCTACGAGCAGTACTTC,CASSLRGRTSYEQYF
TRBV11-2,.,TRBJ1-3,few,TGTGCCAGCAGCAAGAGACAAGGGAGCTCTGGAAACACCATATATTTT,CASSKRQGSSGNTIYF
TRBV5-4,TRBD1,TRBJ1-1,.,TGTGCCAGCAGCTCAGGAACCCCGGGACAGGTGAACACTGAAGCTTTCTTT,CASSSGTPGQVNTEAFF
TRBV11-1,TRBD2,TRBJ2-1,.,TGTGCCAGCAGCTTAATGCGGGGGGGGAACAATGAGCAGTTCTTC,CASSLMRGGNNEQFF
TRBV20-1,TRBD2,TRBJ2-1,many,TGCAGTGCTAGATTAGGCCGGGAGGCCGACGGTTATGAGCAGTTCTTC,CSARLGREADGYEQFF
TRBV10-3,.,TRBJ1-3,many,TGTGCCATCGGCTCGACAGTAGGAAACACCATATATTTT,CAIGSTVGNTIYF
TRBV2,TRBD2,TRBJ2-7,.,TGTGCCAGCGACGGGGGGAGGCAGTACTTC,CASDGGRQYF
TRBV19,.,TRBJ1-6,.,TGTGCCACCCGGGACACGCCGGATTCACCCCTCCACTTT,CATRDTPDSPLHF
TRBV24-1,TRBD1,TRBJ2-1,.,TGTGCCACCAGTGACGGACAGGTAAGCTACAATGAGCAGTTCTTC,CATSDGQVSYNEQFF
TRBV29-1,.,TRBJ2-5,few,TGCAGCGTTGTAGGGCAGGAAGAGACCCAGTACTTC,CSVVGQEETQYF
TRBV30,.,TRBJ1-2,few,TGTGCCTGGACGTCCCCCCCAAACTATGGCTACACCTTC,CAWTSPPNYGYTF
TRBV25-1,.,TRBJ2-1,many,TGTGCCAGCAGTGCCTCGGGGACCTACAATGAGCAGCTCTTC,CASSASGTYNEQLF
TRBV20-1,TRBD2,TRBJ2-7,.,TGCAGTGCTAGGGATACCGGACTAGCGGGAGGCTACGAGCAGTACTTC,CSARDTGLAGGYEQYF
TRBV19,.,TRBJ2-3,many,TGTGCCAGTAGTATAGTGGGCCGTGCAGATACGCAGTATTTT,CASSIVGRADTQYF
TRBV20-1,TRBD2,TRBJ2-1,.,TGCAGCGCAGGACTAGCGGGGGGTAGGGATGAGCAGTTCTTC,CSAGLAGGRDEQFF
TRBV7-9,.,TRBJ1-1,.,TGTGCCAGCAGCTCCGCCCGGAACGCTTTCTTT,CASSSARNAFF